The T cell receptor (beta chain) described here comes from a study of synovial regulatory T cells in juvenile arthritis (dated by TCRdb to the mid-2010s). About the full investigation: Of the sequenced patients, a few were therapy-naive, one was treated with methotrexate plus infliximab, several were treated with methotrexate, and one lacked treatment information. The study compared the TCRbeta CDR3 repertoires of blood iaTreg cells, other blood Treg cells and synovial fluid Treg cells taken from matched patient samples. Although effector T cell subsets in the cohort were also sequenced for comparisons, the Treg dataset on its own covers only blood and synovial fluid Treg cells. TCR repertoire comparisons included Treg and Teff subsets from fewer than 12 JIA patients with active disease. Study-wide conclusions, independent of this receptor: Lower TCR diversity was observed in blood iaTreg cells than in other blood Treg cells, consistent with antigen-driven expansion. Synovial Treg cells shared more CDR3 sequences with iaTreg cells than with other blood Treg cells; Chao-Jaccard similarity confirmed closer relation. Across patients, iaTreg TCR repertoires were largely private and overlapped partially with synovial Teff repertoires and blood CPL repertoires.

Based on the germline V gene, the CDR1 and CDR2 sequences are MNHNS and SASEGT. The CDR3 runs 14 residues from the cysteine to the phenylalanine. Nucleotide data are not available. The library was prepared using the immunoSEQ multiplex PCR assay. TCRbeta CDR3 sequencing was carried out by Adaptive Biotechnologies. The paper's processing steps were these. Repertoire similarity was assessed with the Chao-modified Jaccard index and with the median clonotype overlap from 200 random subsamples of equal sample size. Similarity analyses used either productive nucleotide sequences or in silico-translated amino acid sequences. Hierarchical clustering with single linkage and t-SNE based on Chao-modified Jaccard distances were used to compare repertoires. Repertoire diversity was measured with the Renyi index after sample size normalisation across a range of alpha values. TCRdb retrieved this table from immuneACCESS and kept in-frame rearrangements only. Not all clones are present; in checked studies, unresolved V genes account for under half, and no reason is known for the remainder. Clonal size and the V and J genes are those of that table, whereas D and trimming came from the DNA. The sample's table covers 7,500 to 10,000 clones. Approximately 0.37% of the sample goes to the ten largest clones.

A note on this clone: Its specific antigen is unknown.

TCR repertoire donors were about 11 juvenile idiopathic arthritis patients with active disease who had not reached inactive disease, 3 polyarticular and 8 oligoarticular. The median age of the TCR-sequenced patients was about 10 years (range roughly 2.1-22.9), and their median disease duration was around seven years (range 0.2-19.1). The samples used for TCR repertoire analysis were collected at two centres in Italy. Peripheral blood mononuclear cells were isolated using a Histopaque-1077 density gradient and were cryopreserved in 90% FCS with about 10% DMSO. The sample consisted of Treg cells from blood. Sample cell subset or site, as interpreted from the label and publication: remaining (HLA-DR-negative) circulating blood Treg cells. This chain joins TRBV6-1 to TRBJ2-7. This receptor was obtained from a donor aged 2-30 years with juvenile idiopathic arthritis. CDR3 sequence: CASTLGGLTYEQYF.